This T cell receptor beta chain comes out of a study of blood T cell repertoires in COVID-19. Study background: Samples came from the United States, Italy and Spain, spanning acute and convalescent COVID-19.

This table comes from immunoSEQ multiplex PCR, and its TCRdb copy is limited to in-frame clones, with some not included. The sample has approximately 120,000 clones, approximately 85% seen once; the top ten hold about 3.3%. This clone has only a few counts. Distinct nucleotide sequences in the sample also encode this CDR3. CDR3 length: 14 amino acids. Germline V gene data show CDR1 as SGHRS and CDR2 as YFSETQ. The V segment lost 2 bases and the J segment 3 bases; nucleotides outside the gene matches: 1. The chain recombines TRBV5-1 with TRBJ2-7, with 11 bases that match TRBD2. The TCR sequence derives from a woman of 80 years or more with COVID-19, enrolled during active disease. Sequenced input: peripheral blood. In DNA, the CDR3 is TGCGCCAGCAGCTTAGGGACTAGCGGCTACGAGCAGTACTTC. Protein sequence: CASSLGTSGYEQYF.